This TCR beta chain is from a study of CD8+ T cells in alopecia areata. Across the study: Percent of scalp involved defined treated patients' severity scores.

Per the germline V gene, CDR1 is GTSNPN and CDR2 is SVGIG (reference sequence). Germline trimming cut 2 bases from V and 5 bases from J; bases unmatched to any gene: 3. The CDR3 totals 13 residues. Broader study findings: Since there was just one nonresponder, nobody can yet say how baseline CD8+ expansion ties to response. Scalp clonality and expanded CD8+ clones among the top 100 were significantly decreased by tofacitinib.

Turning to this clone: What it binds is not known.

cDNA reverse transcribed from extracted RNA served as the sequencing template. Sequenced by immunoSEQ multiplex PCR; TCRdb stores in-frame clones only, minus some. This table has roughly 60,000 clones, 40% to 55% appearing once. Regarding treatment: oral pan-JAK inhibitor, 5-10 mg twice daily. Lesional scalp punch biopsies and peripheral blood came from alopecia areata patients. This clonotype was obtained from a human donor with alopecia areata. This chain uses TRBV30 with TRBJ2-7; 10 bases are shared with TRBD1. Source: CD8+ T cells sorted from blood, taken at approximately week 36, from a patient treated with tofacitinib. DNA of the CDR3: TGTGCCTGGAGTAGACAGGGGGCCGACGAGCAGTACTTC. Protein product: CAWSRQGADEQYF.